Shown below are 26 T cell receptor beta chains from a single sample sequenced in a study of T cell repertoires in ileal Crohn's disease. The time point: neoterminal ileum biopsy at postoperative endoscopy, about 6 months after surgery. Measured with immunoSEQ multiplex PCR; TCRdb has only the in-frame clones, and not every one. The table includes about 13,000 clones, around 80% detected once. Sequenced material: ileal tissue. These receptors were obtained from an adult with Crohn's disease.

The rearrangement links TRBV19 to TRBJ2-5; 11 nucleotides agree with TRBD1. Germline V gives CDR1 LNHDA, CDR2 SQIVND (reference sequence). V gave up 5 bases and J gave up 4 bases; unmatched junction bases: 6. CDR3 length equals 15 residues. CDR3 loop: CASSSPGQGGETQYF. The CDR3 coding sequence is TGTGCCAGTAGTTCACCGGGACAGGGGGGAGAGACCCAGTACTTC.

The chain is built from TRBV7-2 and TRBJ1-5; maybe TRBD1 (6 bases). Germline lookup yields CDR1 SGHTA and CDR2 FQGNSA. V was pared by 1 base and J by 2 bases, with 9 bases between. This CDR3 contains 15 residues. CDR3 in amino acids: CASSLGRGGNQPQHF. The CDR3 DNA is TGTGCCAGCAGCTTAGGCAGGGGTGGCAATCAGCCCCAGCATTTT.

This clone was detected a few times. The V and J genes are TRBV6-1 and TRBJ2-3, with D maybe TRBD2 (6 bases). V was cut by 3 bases and J by 0 bases, with 16 bases left in between. The CDR3 loop spans 17 amino acids. Germline CDR1 is MNHNS and CDR2 is SASEGT. The CDR3 here is CASSERRGGTSTDTQYF. Written as DNA, the CDR3 is TGTGCCAGCAGTGAGCGGCGGGGCGGGACCAGCACAGATACGCAGTATTTT.

This chain connects TRBV6-1 to TRBJ2-5; 10 bases fit TRBD1. The CDR3 has 15 amino acids. The germline gives CDR1 MNHNS, CDR2 SASEGT. Losses at the gene ends were 4 bases for V and 3 bases for J; bases not matched to a gene: 5. The CDR3 DNA follows: TGTGCCAGCAGTGGACCGGGACAGGGGAAAGAGACCCAGTACTTC. It encodes CASSGPGQGKETQYF.

V and J are TRBV18 and TRBJ2-3, with no clear D. The CDR3 has 16 amino acids. Per the germline V gene, CDR1 is KGHSH and CDR2 is LQKENI. With 0 bases removed from V and 1 base from J, the gap between germline ends came to 11 bases. CDR3 amino acids: CASSPPAAPGTDTQYF. The CDR3 nucleotides are TGTGCCAGCTCACCACCCGCAGCGCCAGGCACAGATACGCAGTATTTT.

CDR3 in amino acids: CAWSRGAAEEKLFF. Written as DNA, the CDR3 is TGTGCCTGGAGTCGGGGAGCAGCGGAGGAAAAACTGTTTTTT. V is TRBV30 and J is TRBJ1-4; the D is unclear. V was shortened by 2 bases and J by 8 bases, with 15 bases between the two germline ends. The CDR3 length is 14 residues. Germline CDR1 reads GTSNPN; CDR2 reads SVGIG (reference sequence).

In its sample, this clone was seen a few times. The chain uses TRBV7-8 and TRBJ2-1, with 12 bases that match TRBD2. J was trimmed by 4 bases and V by 5 bases; bases with no gene match: 18. Per the germline V gene, CDR1 is SGHVS and CDR2 is FQNEAQ. The CDR3 has 20 amino acids. In nucleotides, the CDR3 is TGTGCCAGCAGCCCAAGGGGCTTTCGGACTAGCGGGATTTTTTACAATGAGCAGTTCTTC. Protein product: CASSPRGFRTSGIFYNEQFF.

The chain employs TRBV5-1 and TRBJ2-7; 12 bases agree with TRBD1. With 7 bases clipped from V and 3 bases from J, the junction kept 29 bases outside the gene matches. The CDR3 spans 22 residues. Looked up from germline, CDR1 is SGHRS and CDR2 is YFSETQ. The CDR3 loop is CASWSKKGLGQGALAVSYEQYF. The CDR3 DNA reads TGCGCCAGCTGGTCTAAGAAGGGGTTGGGACAGGGGGCTTTGGCGGTCAGCTACGAGCAGTACTTC.

The gene calls are TRBV6-5 and TRBJ2-7; 7 bases agree with TRBD1. CDR3 length equals 14 residues. In germline, CDR1 is MNHEY, CDR2 SVGAGI. V was clipped by 5 bases and J by 2 bases; unmatched bases: 6. CDR3 bases: TGTGCCAGCAGTAAATCCAGGGGGACCTACGAGCAGTACTTC. It codes for CASSKSRGTYEQYF.

The rearrangement uses TRBV27 and TRBJ2-5; TRBD2 is a possible D gene (7 bases). V was cut by 3 bases and J by 2 bases, with 13 bases left in between. Germline V gene sequence: CDR1 MNHEY, CDR2 SMNVEV (reference sequence). This CDR3 contains 15 residues. Written as DNA, the CDR3 is TGTGCCAGCAGTTTGGGGGGGGCCGGGCAAGAGACCCAGTACTTC. It is translated as CASSLGGAGQETQYF.

J is TRBJ1-5 and V is TRBV18, with D uncertain. This CDR3 has 13 residues. V lost 3 bases and J lost 4, with 7 bases in between. Germline CDR1 and CDR2: KGHSH and LQKENI. DNA for the CDR3: TGTGCCAGCTCACCTTCCAGAAATCAGCCCCAGCATTTT. Its protein is CASSPSRNQPQHF.

By sample share, this clone is medium-sized. The genes are TRBV7-4 and TRBJ2-1; D is unclear. Deletions cut 6 bases from V and 10 bases from J, with 10 bases between. CDR3 length: 11 amino acids. Germline CDR1 is SGHVT and CDR2 is SQSDAQ. CDR3 in amino acids: CASRNAGEQFF. The CDR3 DNA reads TGTGCCAGCAGGAACGCAGGAGAGCAGTTCTTC.

This sequence joins TRBV30 and TRBJ2-3, with 14 nucleotides matching TRBD2. Germline CDR1 is GTSNPN and CDR2 is SVGIG (reference sequence). This CDR3 is 16 amino acids long. Losses at the gene ends were 5 bases for V and 3 bases for J; bases not matched to a gene: 7. In DNA, the CDR3 is TGTGCCTGGGGGTGGACTAGCGGGAGGAAGACAGATACGCAGTATTTT. This gives the protein CAWGWTSGRKTDTQYF. Drawing the rest from reference TRBV30 and TRBJ2-3, the complete variable domain is SQTIHQWPATLVQPVGSPLSLECTVEGTSNPNLYWYRQAAGRGLQLLFYSVGIGQISSEVPQNLSASRPQDRQFILSSKKLLLSDSGFYLCAWGWTSGRKTDTQYFGPGTRLTVL.

The rearrangement joins TRBV5-1 to TRBJ1-2; 10 bases fit TRBD1. Unmatched junction bases numbered 4, after V lost 0 bases and J lost 5 bases. Looked up from germline, CDR1 is SGHRS and CDR2 is YFSETQ. This CDR3 contains 15 residues. This chain's CDR3 is CASSLGQGAEYGYTF. DNA for the CDR3: TGCGCCAGCAGCTTGGGACAGGGGGCGGAATATGGCTACACCTTC.

The chain carries TRBV15 and TRBJ2-1, with TRBD2 identical over 12 bases. The length of the CDR3 is 20 residues. The germline gives CDR1 LNHNV, CDR2 YYDKDF (reference sequence). The J segment lost 7 bases and the V segment lost 5 bases, leaving 21 bases of the junction unmatched. This chain's CDR3 is CATSHRGTSGLFTSGNEQFF. CDR3 DNA: TGTGCCACCAGCCACAGGGGGACTAGCGGGCTCTTCACTTCTGGGAATGAGCAGTTCTTC.

This clone was detected only a few times. J is TRBJ2-1 and V is TRBV9, with 9 bases that match TRBD2. This CDR3 has 15 residues. Trimming removed 0 bases from V and 4 bases from J; junction bases left unmatched: 2. CDR1 is SGDLS and CDR2 is YYNGEE in the germline V gene. CDR3 region: CASSVGLAVYNEQFF. CDR3 DNA: TGTGCCAGCAGCGTAGGACTAGCGGTTTACAATGAGCAGTTCTTC.

This clone was recorded only once. The chain carries TRBV28 and TRBJ1-2; perhaps TRBD1 as D (5 bases). The V end was cut by 5 bases, the J end by 7 bases, with 20 bases between. In germline, CDR1 is MDHEN, CDR2 SYDVKM. This CDR3 contains 15 residues. The CDR3 nucleotides are TGTGCCAGCAGTCCTACCTTACAGGAGGGTCGTGGCTACACCTTC. Translated, it gives CASSPTLQEGRGYTF.

This CDR3 reads CATTGGRAHQPQHF. The CDR3 DNA sequence: TGTGCCACCACGGGGGGCAGGGCCCATCAGCCCCAGCATTTT. The chain employs TRBV6-1 and TRBJ1-5, with D maybe TRBD1 (6 bases). V lost 10 bases and J 5 bases, leaving 18 bases between the germline ends. The germline V gene has CDR1 MNHNS and CDR2 SASEGT. This CDR3 region has 14 residues.

V is TRBV5-4 and J is TRBJ2-2, with 8 nucleotides matching TRBD1. The V segment lost 4 bases and the J segment 3 bases; nucleotides outside the gene matches: 8. The CDR3 has 16 residues. Per the germline V gene, CDR1 is SGHNT and CDR2 is YYREEE (reference sequence). CDR3 sequence: CASSQPPTGDTGELFF. CDR3 DNA sequence: TGTGCCAGCAGCCAGCCCCCGACAGGGGACACCGGGGAGCTGTTTTTT.

The V gene is TRBV15, the J gene TRBJ2-6, with 8 bases that match TRBD1. Germline V gene sequence: CDR1 LNHNV, CDR2 YYDKDF (reference sequence). The CDR3 loop spans 15 amino acids. The V and J ends lost 5 bases and 6 bases, in that order; junction bases with no gene match: 6. CDR3 sequence: CATSPDRVKANVLTF. The CDR3 region has the DNA TGTGCCACCAGCCCGGACAGGGTGAAGGCCAACGTCCTGACTTTC.

The chain links TRBV5-1 to TRBJ2-7; TRBD2 is a possible D gene (5 bases). Trimming took off 2 bases at V and 9 bases at J, with 18 bases between the two ends. Germline-derived CDR1 and CDR2 are SGHRS and YFSETQ. This CDR3 contains 14 residues. In DNA form, the CDR3 reads TGCGCCAGCAGCTTAGAGACTAACTCTCCGAGGCAGTACTTC. Translating it yields CASSLETNSPRQYF.

V and J are TRBV19 and TRBJ2-7, with TRBD1 matching over 9 bases. The length of the CDR3 is 16 residues. Germline CDR1 and CDR2: LNHDA and SQIVND (reference sequence). V was clipped by 3 bases and J by 5 bases; unmatched bases: 11. The CDR3 DNA sequence: TGTGCCAGTAGTATCGGTTCGGGACAGGGTGTCAACGAGCAGTACTTC. Translated, it gives CASSIGSGQGVNEQYF.

This clone was counted a single time. V gene TRBV19 combines with J gene TRBJ2-7, with D tentatively TRBD1 (6 bases). V lost 8 bases, J lost 4 bases, and 9 bases lay in between. Germline loops: CDR1 LNHDA, CDR2 SQIVND (reference sequence). The CDR3 consists of 11 residues. CDR3 DNA: TGTGCCAGTCAACAGGGATACGAGCAGTACTTC. Protein product: CASQQGYEQYF.

The rearrangement links TRBV6-6 to TRBJ2-1; TRBD1 matches at 7 bases. This CDR3 comprises 15 residues. Germline-derived CDR1 and CDR2 are MNHNY and SVGAGI (reference sequence). The trim removed 5 bases at V and 6 bases at J, leaving 10 bases unmatched. The CDR3 coding sequence is TGTGCCAGCAGTCACCACCAGGGGGTTCGCAATGAGCAGTTCTTC. This codes for CASSHHQGVRNEQFF.

The CDR3 DNA is TGTGCCAGTAGTATACTAGCGGGGAACACCGGGGAGCTGTTTTTT. It yields the protein CASSILAGNTGELFF. The rearrangement uses TRBV19 and TRBJ2-2, with 8 bases aligning to TRBD2. V shed 2 bases and J 1 base; nucleotides not matched to a gene: 0. Germline CDR1 LNHDA, CDR2 SQIVND (reference sequence). The CDR3 is made up of 15 amino acids.

CDR3 residues: CASSRLPAGGRGDTQYF. The CDR3 bases are TGCGCCAGCAGCCGCCTCCCTGCGGGGGGGCGAGGGGATACGCAGTATTTT. The gene calls are TRBV4-3 and TRBJ2-3; 9 positions agree with TRBD2. The CDR3 contains 17 residues. Germline V CDR1 and CDR2: LGHNA, YSLEER. Trimming cost V 4 bases and J 6 bases; bases outside gene matches: 14.